The 22 T cell receptor beta chains in this list originate from one sample, sequenced in a study of tumor-infiltrating lymphocytes in primary liver carcinoma. It was unsorted whole blood that yielded blood RNA, and germline DNA was also extracted. A primer matching the constant region was used to make TCR beta cDNA from 500 to 650 ng of total RNA. Three rounds of nested multiplex PCR with slightly modified ARM-PCR produced TCR beta libraries. The first two PCR rounds used TRBV1-TRBV30 primers with a Cbeta primer, around 10 cycles each. Via MiXCR, TCRdb re-called the multiplex PCR reads, giving one row per CDR3 protein. The sample yields approximately 210,000 distinct CDR3 sequences, about 61% seen once. The sequencing sample was made of peripheral blood. The receptors come from an older woman with primary liver carcinoma and hepatitis B virus infection.

On this clonotype itself: A read error may explain this, as a much larger clone is one base away. The chain recombines TRBV12-3 or TRBV12-4 with TRBJ1-1; D possibly corresponds to TRBD1 (6 bases). The CDR3 consists of 14 residues. CDR3 DNA sequence: TGTGCCAGCAGCCCTACTGGACAGAACACTGAAGCTTTATTT. Translated: CASSPTGQNTEALF.

As for this clonotype: One end of the junction does not line up with germline, which may come from a read error. The CDR3 bases are TGTGCTAGTGGTTTGGTGGGGACTAGCGGGAGCTCCTGCAATGAGCAGTTCTTC. Amino acid sequence: CASGLVGTSGSSCNEQFF. The chain carries TRBV12-5 and TRBJ2-1, with 14 bases aligning to TRBD2. This CDR3 contains 18 residues. Per germline, CDR1 LGHNT and CDR2 FRNRAP.

About this clonotype itself: With a much larger clone just one base away, this may be a read error. The rearrangement joins TRBV6-1 to TRBJ2-3, with 11 bases that match TRBD1. The germline CDR1 and CDR2 sequences are MNHNS and SASEGT. The CDR3 covers 15 residues. The CDR3 region is CVSSDRDRGSDTQYF. As DNA, the CDR3 is TGTGTCAGCAGTGATCGGGACAGGGGGTCAGATACGCAGTATTTT.

V is TRBV11-2 and J is TRBJ2-1, with D uncertain. The germline V gene has CDR1 SGHAT and CDR2 FQNNGV. V dropped 1 base and J dropped 9 bases, with 19 bases sitting between them. The CDR3 is made up of 16 amino acids. The CDR3 spells CASSLVVGGTDGEQFF. The CDR3 nucleotides read TGTGCCAGCAGCTTAGTGGTGGGCGGAACGGACGGTGAGCAGTTCTTC.

This clonotype was picked up one time. This chain joins TRBV30 and TRBJ2-7; 8 bases fit TRBD1. This CDR3 region has 15 residues. V lost 3 bases, J lost 6 bases, and 13 bases stayed unmatched. The germline gives CDR1 GTSNPN, CDR2 SVGIG (reference sequence). Written as DNA, the CDR3 is TGTGCCTGGAGGGGGACGCGGACAGGGATTCGCGAGCAGTACTTC. It yields the protein CAWRGTRTGIREQYF.

As to this clonotype: A much larger clone lies one base from this, so it may be a read error. The chain links TRBV7-8 to TRBJ1-1; TRBD1 might be the D (6 bases). The length of the CDR3 is 12 residues. Germline lookup yields CDR1 SGHVS and CDR2 FQNEAQ. V lost 6 bases to trimming and J lost 7 bases, with 12 bases between them. CDR3 DNA sequence: TGTGCCAGCAGTTCAGGGGATATTGAAGCTTTCTTT. It encodes CASSSGDIEAFF.

As concerns this clonotype: A much larger clone is a single base away; this may be a read error. The gene calls are TRBV5-5 and TRBJ1-1; D may be TRBD1 (5 bases). V shed 1 base and J shed 6 bases, with 10 bases lying between them. This CDR3 is 13 amino acids long. Germline V gives CDR1 SGHKS, CDR2 YYEKEE (reference sequence). Here the CDR3 reads CASSLSGKAEAFF. For the CDR3, the DNA is TGTGCCAGCAGCTTGTCAGGGAAAGCTGAAGCTTTCTTT.

Worth noting for this clonotype: This may stem from a read error, because a much larger clone lies one nucleotide away. This chain joins TRBV12-3 or TRBV12-4 and TRBJ2-7; D unclear. This CDR3 spans 14 amino acids. The ends were cut back, 3 bases at V and 4 bases at J, with 13 bases in the middle. The CDR3 sequence: CASSFGLSDYEQYF. In DNA form, the CDR3 reads TGTGCCAGCAGTTTCGGTCTATCGGATTACGAGCAGTACTTC.

This clonotype was counted between two and nine times. The chain employs TRBV5-1 and TRBJ1-2; a possible D gene is TRBD1 (5 bases). The CDR3 is 16 residues long. Germline V lookup: CDR1 SGHRS, CDR2 YFSETQ. V was clipped by 2 bases and J by 1 base, with 15 bases between them. The chain's CDR3 is CASSLTGRADNYGYTF. The CDR3 DNA follows: TGCGCCAGCAGCTTAACAGGACGGGCGGATAACTATGGCTACACCTTC.

The sample holds one count of this clonotype. One base away lies a much larger clone, so this may be a sequencing read error. The chain couples TRBV4-2 to TRBJ2-1; the D call may be TRBD1 or TRBD2 (5 bases each). Trimming pared 0 bases from V and 1 base from J, leaving 13 bases between. The length of the CDR3 is 17 residues. Germline CDR1 reads LGHNA; CDR2 reads YNFKEQ. The DNA of the CDR3 is TGTGCCAGCAGCCAAGAAGTGGGTTGGGGGTCCTACAATGAGCAGTTCTTC. Residues: CASSQEVGWGSYNEQFF.

The V gene is TRBV6-4, the J gene TRBJ1-1, with unresolved D. The CDR3 sequence is 13 residues long. The germline gives CDR1 MRHNA, CDR2 SNTAGT. Trimming took 4 bases from V and 1 from J, leaving 7 bases between them. Written as DNA, the CDR3 is TGTGCCAGCAGTGGTGGCGAGAACACTGAAGCTTTCTTT. Its translation: CASSGGENTEAFF.

On this clonotype itself: One base away lies a much larger clone, so this may be a sequencing read error. This sequence joins TRBV6-5 and TRBJ2-6, with D possibly being TRBD1 (5 bases). V dropped 10 bases and J dropped 0 bases, with 16 bases sitting between them. Germline V gene sequence: CDR1 MNHEY, CDR2 SVGAGI. CDR3 size: 16 residues. CDR3 nucleotides: TGTGCCAACAGGTTCGACGGAAACTCTGGGGCCAACGTCCTGACTTTC. Its protein is CANRFDGNSGANVLTF.

This clonotype was recorded many times. This sequence joins TRBV28 and TRBJ1-1; 8 bases fit TRBD1. The trim removed 2 bases at V and 3 bases at J, leaving 5 bases unmatched. The CDR3 is made up of 15 amino acids. In germline, CDR1 is MDHEN, CDR2 SYDVKM. CDR3 in DNA: TGTGCCAGCAGTTTAACAGGGGGACAGGACACTGAAGCTTTCTTT. Translation: CASSLTGGQDTEAFF.

With respect to this clonotype: This clone may be a read error of a much larger clone one base away. This chain connects TRBV12-3 or TRBV12-4 to TRBJ2-5; 10 bases match TRBD2. V dropped 5 bases and J dropped 5; count of bases not matched to a gene: 11. This CDR3 is 16 amino acids long. CDR3 region: CASSPGASGSYETQYF. The CDR3 bases are TGTGCCAGCAGTCCGGGGGCTAGCGGGAGTTATGAGACCCAGTACTTC.

The rearrangement joins TRBV28 to TRBJ1-6; TRBD1 aligns across 8 bases. V shed 6 bases, J shed 7 bases, and the junction held 11 bases outside the gene matches. Germline V gives CDR1 MDHEN, CDR2 SYDVKM. CDR3 length equals 16 residues. The CDR3 DNA reads TGTGCCAGCAGCCGGAACCTTGGACAGGGAAATTCACCCCTCCACTTT. Protein product: CASSRNLGQGNSPLHF. Variable domain in full (rest from reference TRBV28 and TRBJ1-6): DVKVTQSSRYLVKRTGEKVFLECVQDMDHENMFWYRQDPGLGLRLIYFSYDVKMKEKGDIPEGYSVSREKKERFSLILESASTNQTSMYLCASSRNLGQGNSPLHFGNGTRLTVT.

Comment on this clonotype: Possible read error: a much larger clone is one base away. The chain carries TRBV6-5 and TRBJ2-1, with TRBD2 matching over 8 bases. The ends lost 4 bases at V and 2 bases at J; junction bases unmatched: 4. There are 15 residues in the CDR3. The germline V gene encodes CDR1 MNHEY and CDR2 SVGAGI. The CDR3 here is CASSLAGKPYNEQFF. The CDR3 DNA reads as TGTGCCAGCAGTTTAGCGGGGAAGCCCTACAATGAGCAGTTCTTC.

This clonotype was observed at least ten times. The J gene is TRBJ1-3, the V gene TRBV6-5; tentatively, D is TRBD1 (6 bases). CDR1 MNHEY and CDR2 SVGAGI come from the germline V gene. Trimming pared 2 bases from V and 2 bases from J, leaving 13 bases between. The CDR3 sequence is 16 residues long. CDR3 amino acids: CASSYGLSGAGNTIYF. The CDR3 DNA is TGTGCCAGCAGTTACGGTCTGTCAGGGGCTGGAAACACCATATATTTT.

This clonotype occurred a few times. This chain uses TRBV6-1 with TRBJ2-6, with 8 bases that match TRBD1. The CDR3 has 15 residues. J lost 3 bases, V lost 3 bases, and 1 base had no gene match. The germline V gene has CDR1 MNHNS and CDR2 SASEGT. The DNA of the CDR3 is TGTGCCAGCAGTGAGGACAGGGTTGGGGCCAACGTCCTGACTTTC. Translation: CASSEDRVGANVLTF.

A word on this clonotype: A read error may explain this, as a much larger clone is one base away. The CDR3 region is CASGYSNTYEQYF. As DNA, the CDR3 is TGTGCCAGCGGTTATTCGAACACCTACGAGCAGTACTTC. The V call is TRBV6-6, the J call TRBJ2-7, with D uncertain. This CDR3 comprises 13 residues. CDR1 MNHNY and CDR2 SVGAGI come from the germline V gene (reference sequence).

On this clonotype itself: Without the conserved terminal phenylalanine or tryptophan, this CDR3 likely stems from a read error. The rearrangement uses TRBV7-8 and TRBJ1-1; 8 positions agree with TRBD1. The germline CDR1 and CDR2 sequences are SGHVS and FQNEAQ. This CDR3 comprises 16 residues. The CDR3 sequence is CANSLWAGGGDTEAFS. CDR3 DNA: TGTGCCAACAGCTTATGGGCAGGGGGCGGGGACACTGAAGCTTTCTCT.

A word on this clonotype: A much larger clonotype is one base distant, so this may be a read error. V usage is TRBV12-3 or TRBV12-4 and J usage is TRBJ2-7, with TRBD2 identical over 8 bases. V shed 6 bases and J 9 bases; nucleotides not matched to a gene: 13. The CDR3 has 14 residues. The chain's CDR3 is CASSRGLEGSRQYF. The CDR3 bases are TGTGCCAGCAGCCGGGGACTAGAGGGATCTCGGCAGTACTTC.

Remarks on this clonotype: Just one base apart from a much larger clone, this may be a read error. The genes are TRBV12-3 or TRBV12-4 and TRBJ2-2; D tentatively fits TRBD1 or TRBD2 (6 bases each). The length of the CDR3 is 17 residues. Trimming took off 7 bases at V and 4 bases at J, with 22 bases between the two ends. CDR3 sequence reads: CASTPGRPPGATGELFF. The CDR3, as DNA: TGTGCCAGCACCCCAGGGAGGCCCCCGGGGGCCACCGGGGAGCTGTTTTTT.